There are a few counts of the clone carrying this TCR beta chain. Its specificity is not known. Tregs were sorted as CD4+CD25+CD127-/low cells. TCRdb processed the 5' RACE reads anew with MiXCR; each CDR3 protein has one entry. The sample contains 35,000 to 50,000 distinct CDR3 sequences, less than 25% of which appear only once. With V trimmed by 7 bases and J by 3 bases, 8 bases remained unmatched. The germline V gene has CDR1 PRHDT and CDR2 FYEKMQ (reference sequence). The CDR3 loop spans 16 amino acids. Findings and limits, study-wide: The larger-cohort validation was restricted to a single TCR beta V-J rearrangement rather than whole repertoires.

This sequence originates from a female donor with breast cancer. This chain joins TRBV13 and TRBJ2-3; 12 nucleotides line up with TRBD2. What was sequenced was Tregs sorted from blood. The CDR3 sequence: CASNQPGLAGTDTQYF. The CDR3 nucleotides read TGTGCCAGCAACCAACCCGGACTAGCGGGAACAGATACGCAGTATTTT.